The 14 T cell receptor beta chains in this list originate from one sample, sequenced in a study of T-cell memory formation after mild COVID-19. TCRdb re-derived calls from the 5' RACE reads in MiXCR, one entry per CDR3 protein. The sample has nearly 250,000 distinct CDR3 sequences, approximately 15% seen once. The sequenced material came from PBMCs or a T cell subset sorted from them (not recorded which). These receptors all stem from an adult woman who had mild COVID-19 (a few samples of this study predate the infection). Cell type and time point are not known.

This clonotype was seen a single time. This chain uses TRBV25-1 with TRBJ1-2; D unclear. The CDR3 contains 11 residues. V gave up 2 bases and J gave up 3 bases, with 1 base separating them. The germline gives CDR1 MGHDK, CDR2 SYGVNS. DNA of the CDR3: TGTGCCAGCAGTGAAGACTATGGCTACACCTTC. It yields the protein CASSEDYGYTF.

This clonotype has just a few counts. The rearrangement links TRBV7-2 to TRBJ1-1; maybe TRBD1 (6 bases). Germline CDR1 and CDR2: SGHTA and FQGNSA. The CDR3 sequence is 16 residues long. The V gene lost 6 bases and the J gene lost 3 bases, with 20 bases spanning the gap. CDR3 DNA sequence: TGTGCCAGCAGGTTGGTGGGGGGGCGCGTGGACACTGAAGCTTTCTTT. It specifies CASRLVGGRVDTEAFF.

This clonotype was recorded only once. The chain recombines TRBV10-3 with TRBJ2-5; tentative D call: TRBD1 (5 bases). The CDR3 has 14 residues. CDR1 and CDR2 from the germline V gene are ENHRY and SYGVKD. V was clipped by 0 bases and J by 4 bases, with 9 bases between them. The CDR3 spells CAISESARVETQYF. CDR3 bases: TGTGCCATCAGTGAGTCTGCCAGGGTAGAGACCCAGTACTTC.

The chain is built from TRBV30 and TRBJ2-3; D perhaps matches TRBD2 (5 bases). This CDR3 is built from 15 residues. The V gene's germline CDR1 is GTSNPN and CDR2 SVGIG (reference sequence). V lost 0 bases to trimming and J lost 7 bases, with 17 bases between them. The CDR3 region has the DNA TGTGCCTGGAGTGTTGAAGGATTTCGAGGGAATACGCAGTATTTT. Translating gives CAWSVEGFRGNTQYF.

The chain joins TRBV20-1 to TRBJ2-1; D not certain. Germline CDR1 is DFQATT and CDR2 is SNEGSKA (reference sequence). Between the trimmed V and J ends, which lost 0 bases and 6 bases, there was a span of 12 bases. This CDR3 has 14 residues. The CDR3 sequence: CSARDPFVVNEQFF. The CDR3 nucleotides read TGCAGTGCTAGAGATCCCTTTGTGGTCAATGAGCAGTTCTTC.

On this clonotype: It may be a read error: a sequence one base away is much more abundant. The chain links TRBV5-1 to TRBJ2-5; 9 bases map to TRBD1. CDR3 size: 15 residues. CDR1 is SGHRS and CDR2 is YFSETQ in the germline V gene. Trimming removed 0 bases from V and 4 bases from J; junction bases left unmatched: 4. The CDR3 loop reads CASSLGGTGRETQYF. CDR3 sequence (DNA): TGCGCCAGCAGCTTGGGGGGGACAGGGAGAGAGACCCAGTACTTC.

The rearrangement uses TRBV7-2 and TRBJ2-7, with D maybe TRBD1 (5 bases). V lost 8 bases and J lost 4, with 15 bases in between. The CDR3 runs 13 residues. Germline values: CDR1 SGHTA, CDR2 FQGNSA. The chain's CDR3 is CASRMAGLYEQYV. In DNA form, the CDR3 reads TGTGCCAGCCGAATGGCAGGGCTGTACGAGCAGTACGTC.

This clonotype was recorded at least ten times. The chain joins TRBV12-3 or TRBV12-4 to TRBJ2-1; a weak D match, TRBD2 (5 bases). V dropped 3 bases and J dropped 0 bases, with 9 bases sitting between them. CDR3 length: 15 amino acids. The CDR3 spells CASSFRRVSYNEQFF. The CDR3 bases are TGTGCCAGCAGTTTTAGGCGGGTCTCCTACAATGAGCAGTTCTTC.

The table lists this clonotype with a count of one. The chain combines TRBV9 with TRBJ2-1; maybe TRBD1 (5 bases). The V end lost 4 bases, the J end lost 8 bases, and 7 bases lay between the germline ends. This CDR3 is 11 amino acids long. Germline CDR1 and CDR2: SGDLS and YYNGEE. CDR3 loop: CASSRRDEQFF. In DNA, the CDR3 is TGTGCCAGCAGCCGCAGGGATGAGCAGTTCTTC. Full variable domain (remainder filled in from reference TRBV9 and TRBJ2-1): DSGVTQTPKHLITATGQRVTLRCSPRSGDLSVYWYQQSLDQGLQFLIQYYNGEERAKGNILERFSAQQFPDLHSELNLSSLELGDSALYFCASSRRDEQFFGPGTRLTVL.

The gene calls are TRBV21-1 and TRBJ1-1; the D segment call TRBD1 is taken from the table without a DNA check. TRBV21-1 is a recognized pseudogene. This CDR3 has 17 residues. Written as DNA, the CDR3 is TGTGCCAGCAGCCCCCAACTCGATACAGGGGACATCACTGAAGCTTTCTTT. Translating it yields CASSPQLDTGDITEAFF.

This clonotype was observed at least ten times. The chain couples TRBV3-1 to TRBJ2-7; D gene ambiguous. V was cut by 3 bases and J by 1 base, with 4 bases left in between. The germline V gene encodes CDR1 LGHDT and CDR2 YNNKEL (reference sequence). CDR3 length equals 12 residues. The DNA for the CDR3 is TGTGCCAGCAGCCAGTTGTCCTACGAGCAGTACTTC. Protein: CASSQLSYEQYF.

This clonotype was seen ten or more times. The CDR3 region is CSVEVAIKGTLNNEQFF. CDR3 coding DNA: TGCAGCGTTGAAGTGGCGATTAAAGGAACCCTCAACAATGAGCAGTTCTTC. The chain has TRBV29-1 and TRBJ2-1, with D hard to call. V gave up 1 base and J gave up 5 bases, with 21 bases separating them. The CDR3 covers 17 residues. Per germline, CDR1 SQVTM and CDR2 ANQGSEA.

The CDR3 DNA reads as TGTGCCAGCAGTCTCGGGACGGGACGGGGTACCCAGTACTTC. Amino acid sequence: CASSLGTGRGTQYF. This sequence joins TRBV28 and TRBJ2-5, with D perhaps assigned TRBD1 or TRBD2 (5 bases each). The germline gives CDR1 MDHEN, CDR2 SYDVKM. V lost 5 bases and J lost 8, with 18 bases in between. This CDR3 region has 14 residues.

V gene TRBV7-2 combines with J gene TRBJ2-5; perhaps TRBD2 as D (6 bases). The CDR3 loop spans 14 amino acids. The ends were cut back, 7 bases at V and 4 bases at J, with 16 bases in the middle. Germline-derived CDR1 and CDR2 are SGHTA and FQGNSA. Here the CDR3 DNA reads TGTGCCAGCATCCGAGCGGGCGTCAGAGAGACCCAGTACTTC. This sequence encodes CASIRAGVRETQYF.